The source of this T cell receptor beta chain is a study of cytomegalovirus exposure and HLA in healthy donors. The CDR3 has 14 residues. With V trimmed by 7 bases and J by 4 bases, 7 bases remained unmatched. Germline loops: CDR1 SNHLY, CDR2 FYNNEI. Overall study results and limits: A later analysis reported that several of the most significant clusters appeared to be linked to common viral pathogens, among them Epstein-Barr virus. Productive rates of about 90% or about 30% were seen for most TCR beta V segments in an earlier analysis. Compared with the approximately 680-donor mean, an Asian-associated ancestry cluster reportedly had fewer N-insertions, according to a later analysis.

PCR used 60 Vbeta primers and 13 Jbeta primers. Sequencing was performed with immunoSEQ multiplex PCR; in TCRdb, only in-frame clones are kept and a portion is missing. The table has 150,000 to 200,000 clones, 80% seen once; the top ten hold more than 1.5%. A word on this clone: Its antigen is unidentified.

The sequence was collected from a human donor in good health. The sequenced sample consisted of PBMCs. This chain joins TRBV2 and TRBJ2-5; 9 bases match TRBD1. The CDR3: CASTDRGYPETQYF. In nucleotides, the CDR3 is TGTGCCAGCACCGACAGGGGGTATCCAGAGACCCAGTACTTC.